This passage covers 8 T cell receptor beta chains from one sample sequenced in a study of T cells in Graves' hyperthyroidism and ophthalmopathy. Template material for amplifying TCR beta CDR3 regions consisted of RNA transcripts. The HTBI set primed first-round TCR CDR3 RT-PCR. Each CDR3 protein gets one entry after TCRdb re-called the multiplex PCR reads with MiXCR. The sample shows hundreds of thousands of distinct CDR3 sequences, roughly 15% of them seen only once. Sequenced material: blood. Receptor source: a woman aged 45 to 65 with Graves' ophthalmopathy.

This clonotype showed up many times. J is TRBJ2-1 and V is TRBV7-8, with 9 bases matching TRBD2. V lost 1 base, J lost 4 bases, and 5 bases stayed unmatched. Germline V CDR1 and CDR2: SGHVS, FQNEAQ. The CDR3 is 16 amino acids. The CDR3, as DNA: TGTGCCAGCAGCTTAGGGCGGGAGGGGCCATACAATGAGCAGTTCTTC. Protein: CASSLGREGPYNEQFF. Variable domain in full (rest from reference TRBV7-8 and TRBJ2-1): GAGVSQSPRYKVAKRGQDVALRCDPISGHVSLFWYQQALGQGPEFLTYFQNEAQLDKSGLPSDRFFAERPEGSVSTLKIQRTQQEDSAVYLCASSLGREGPYNEQFFGPGTRLTVL.

This clonotype was counted only a few times. This chain links TRBV12-3 or TRBV12-4 with TRBJ1-2; D gene unclear. The CDR3 is 15 residues long. Trimming pared 3 bases from V and 4 bases from J, leaving 15 bases between. CDR3: CASSFGLARTYGYTF. CDR3 coding DNA: TGTGCCAGCAGTTTTGGGTTGGCTCGAACCTATGGCTACACCTTC.

This clonotype was observed at least ten times. The V and J genes are TRBV7-3 and TRBJ2-7, with 8 bases that match TRBD2. Looked up from germline, CDR1 is SGHTA and CDR2 is FQGTGA. This CDR3 comprises 15 residues. V was clipped by 4 bases and J by 2 bases; unmatched bases: 7. The CDR3 DNA reads as TGTGCCAGCAGCTATTCTAGCGGGCTAACCTACGAGCAGTACTTC. It codes for CASSYSSGLTYEQYF.

Only a few counts were recorded for this clonotype. The DNA for the CDR3 is TGTGCCAGCAGCTTTTCCCGGGGTATAGTGAGCGGGAGGGCCTCGGATACGCAGTATTTT. Protein product: CASSFSRGIVSGRASDTQYF. V and J are TRBV7-6 and TRBJ2-3; 10 bases agree with TRBD2. The CDR3 is 20 amino acids. Per the germline V gene, CDR1 is SGHVS and CDR2 is FNYEAQ. The V and J ends lost 3 bases and 6 bases, in that order; junction bases with no gene match: 21.

This chain joins TRBV4-3 and TRBJ2-7; 9 positions match TRBD2. With 0 bases clipped from V and 5 bases from J, the junction kept 14 bases outside the gene matches. Germline V gene sequence: CDR1 LGHNA, CDR2 YSLEER. The CDR3 covers 18 residues. CDR3 nucleotide sequence: TGCGCCAGCAGCCAAGATCAGGGGGGACTAGCAAGGAGGAACGAGCAGTACTTC. Its translation: CASSQDQGGLARRNEQYF.

In DNA form, the CDR3 reads TGCAGCGTTTCCCAGGGATGGGGGATGAACACTGAAGCTTTCTTT. This codes for CSVSQGWGMNTEAFF. The rearrangement joins TRBV29-1 to TRBJ1-1; maybe TRBD1 (5 bases). V shed 5 bases and J shed 0 bases, with 16 bases lying between them. The CDR3 has 15 amino acids. Germline CDR1 and CDR2: SQVTM and ANQGSEA.

The genes are TRBV6-1 and TRBJ2-1; D is uncertain. CDR1 and CDR2 (germline): MNHNS, SASEGT. Trimming took off 11 bases at V and 1 base at J, with 15 bases between the two ends. The CDR3 has 14 residues. CDR3 sequence reads: CAVSKGSSYNEQFF. The CDR3 coding sequence is TGTGCCGTCTCAAAGGGTTCTTCCTACAATGAGCAGTTCTTC.

The sample holds a few counts of this clonotype. Because the CDR3's place on the DNA is in doubt, the DNA is left out and the CDR3 is given as listed by TCRdb. V gene TRBV11-3 combines with J gene TRBJ1-2; the DNA was not compared with TRBD1, the D call given in the table. The germline V gene encodes CDR1 SGHNT and CDR2 YENEEA. Inclusive of both ends, the CDR3 amounts to 22 amino acids. The CDR3 sequence is CASSQDSLTRGAVFWEGYGYTF.